The 2 T cell receptor beta chains given below trace back to one sample, sequenced in a study of identical twins. TCRdb reanalysed the 5' RACE reads using MiXCR and keeps one entry per CDR3 protein. The data hold hundreds of thousands of distinct CDR3 sequences, with around 6% observed a single time. Specimen: naive T cells sorted from blood. Every receptor here comes from a man aged 18 to 30 in good health.

This clonotype has at least ten counts. This chain's CDR3 is CASSYSKPGYEQYV. The CDR3 DNA reads as TGTGCCAGCAGTTACTCGAAACCGGGGTACGAGCAGTACGTC. V is TRBV6-5 and J is TRBJ2-7; weak D call: TRBD2 (5 bases). This CDR3 comprises 14 residues. The V end was cut by 0 bases, the J end by 4 bases, with 10 bases between. The germline gives CDR1 MNHEY, CDR2 SVGAGI.

V and J are TRBV5-1 and TRBJ2-2; 9 bases line up with TRBD2. CDR1 and CDR2 (germline): SGHRS, YFSETQ. The CDR3 loop spans 15 amino acids. Trimming took 4 bases from V and 5 from J; bases not matched to a gene: 6. This CDR3 is CASSPEREVTGELFF. CDR3 bases: TGCGCCAGCAGCCCTGAGCGGGAGGTAACCGGGGAGCTGTTTTTT.